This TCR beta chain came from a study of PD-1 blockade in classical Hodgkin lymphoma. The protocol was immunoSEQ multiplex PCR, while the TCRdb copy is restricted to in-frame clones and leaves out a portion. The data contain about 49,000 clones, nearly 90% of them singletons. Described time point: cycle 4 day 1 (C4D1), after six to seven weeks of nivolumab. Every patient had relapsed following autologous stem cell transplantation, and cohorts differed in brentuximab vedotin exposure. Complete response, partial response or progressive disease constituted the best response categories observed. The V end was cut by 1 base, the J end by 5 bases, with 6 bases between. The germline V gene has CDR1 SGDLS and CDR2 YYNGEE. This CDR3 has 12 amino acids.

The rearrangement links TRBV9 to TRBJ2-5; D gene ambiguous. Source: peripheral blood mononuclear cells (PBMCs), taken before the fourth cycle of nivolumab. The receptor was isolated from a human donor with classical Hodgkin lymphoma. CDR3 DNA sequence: TGTGCCAGCAGCGTAAGGTTCGAGACCCAGTACTTC. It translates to CASSVRFETQYF.